The T cell receptor beta chain described here comes from a study of blood T cells in healthy people across ages. The study, taken as a whole, reports: In long-lived donors, naive CD4+ cell counts and diversity exceeded those of aged donors.

The CDR3 spans 13 residues. Germline V gene data show CDR1 as MNHEY and CDR2 as SMNVEV (reference sequence). The V end was cut by 3 bases, the J end by 4 bases, with 10 bases between. Combining a sample-barcoded 5' primer with a J-beta primer mix, a second PCR ran for roughly 6 to 12 cycles. TCRdb reprocessed the 5' RACE reads with MiXCR, giving one entry per CDR3 protein. This table has 1,800,000 or so distinct CDR3 sequences, about two fifths appearing once. This clonotype has only a few counts. Its target is unknown. Sequencing was carried out using blood. The chain recombines TRBV27 with TRBJ2-7; D uncertain. This TCR was recovered from a human donor in good health. CDR3 amino acids: CASSFSVGYEQYF. CDR3 bases: TGTGCCAGCAGTTTTTCAGTGGGGTACGAGCAGTACTTC.